The following is a TCR beta chain sequence with its context. Its target is not known. CDR3 length equals 13 residues. The J segment lost 3 bases and the V segment lost 2 bases, leaving 2 bases of the junction unmatched. CDR1 is GTSNPN, CDR2 SVGIG, per germline (reference sequence). The sample belongs to a study of T cell clones after liver transplantation. Study-level information: At least one year of complete immunosuppression withdrawal without enzymes over twice normal defined tolerance.

Study-wide results and limits: Migration into the graft, not deletion, may explain lost graft donor-reactive T cells.

Sequencing was performed with immunoSEQ multiplex PCR; in TCRdb, only in-frame clones are kept and a portion is missing. This table has about 100,000 clones, around four fifths appearing once. The chain employs TRBV30 and TRBJ2-7; 9 positions match TRBD2. This clonotype was sampled from a human donor who received a liver transplant. Sample: CD4+ T cells from blood, taken before liver transplant. The CDR3 bases are TGTGCCTGGAGTCTAGCGGGGTTCTACGAGCAGTACTTC. Its protein product is CAWSLAGFYEQYF.